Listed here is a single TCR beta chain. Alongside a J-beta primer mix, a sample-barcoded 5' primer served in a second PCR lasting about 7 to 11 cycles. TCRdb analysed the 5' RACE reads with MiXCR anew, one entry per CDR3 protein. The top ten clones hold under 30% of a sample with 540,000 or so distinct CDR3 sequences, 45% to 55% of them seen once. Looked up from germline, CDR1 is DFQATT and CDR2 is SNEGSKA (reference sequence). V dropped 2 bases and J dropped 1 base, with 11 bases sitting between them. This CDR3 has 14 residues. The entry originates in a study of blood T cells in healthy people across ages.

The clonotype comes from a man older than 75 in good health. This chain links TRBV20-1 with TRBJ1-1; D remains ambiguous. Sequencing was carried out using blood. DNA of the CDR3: TGCAGTGCTAGATCGGGGTCCCCGAACACTGAAGCTTTCTTT. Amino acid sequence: CSARSGSPNTEAFF.